This TCR beta chain was obtained from a study of cytomegalovirus exposure and HLA in healthy donors (dated by TCRdb to 2017 to 2019). Concerning the study at large: An earlier analysis of several hundred of the donors reported 276 Gb of sequence data and 100 million to 140 million unique TCR beta sequences from about 180 million T cells. An earlier analysis of a few hundred of the donors applied high-throughput TCR beta sequencing to assess whether each TCR beta V gene segment acted as functional or pseudogenic. Of the roughly 400 genotyped donors, 80% to 90% were placed in the genetic ancestry cluster associated with self-reported Caucasian donors. A later genetic analysis took genome-wide SNP genotypes for about three fifths of the roughly 700 donors and used that subset as a discovery cohort. HLA typing included class I and class II loci at four-digit resolution. Besides the first cohort of 500 to 700 subjects, a separate validation cohort made up of 90 to 150 different subjects was used. An early release covering roughly 600 HLA-typed donors comprised about 300 gigabases of sequencing data and tens of millions of unique TCR sequences. High-throughput TCR immunosequencing, statistical association of individual TCRs with disease status, and machine learning were combined to predict cytomegalovirus infection status. Alongside the repertoire data, information on donor age, sex, ethnicity and CMV serostatus was compiled. A handful of DR-DQ haplotypes were handled as single units for association and clustering because linkage in the cohort was strong. A later analysis re-examined previously published TCR beta repertoires from more than 650 donors and added high-resolution HLA genotyping to investigate patterns of TCR occurrence. The study aimed to test whether cataloging public T cell receptors could reveal signatures of past pathogen exposure. Among roughly 400 genotyped donors of the cohort, an average of roughly 240,000 unique TCR beta nucleotide sequences were sequenced per donor, about a sixth of them non-productive. The number of donors typed differed by locus, with 629-630 for A, B, C, DRB1 and DQB1, around 500 for DQA1, under 610 for DPA1, and some 470 for DPB1. Rather than drawing on any new phenotypic data, the later analysis identified candidate immune exposures from TCR beta sequences and the way those sequences occurred across donors. Every discovery cohort repertoire had been produced on one sequencing platform. Using immunosequencing, the study profiled T cell repertoires from approximately 700 subjects and related those repertoires to cytomegalovirus serostatus. Points the paper makes about the study in general: The study gave a list of 150 to 200 TCR beta chains associated with cytomegalovirus. Some IMGT-functional V segments, including TRBV6-2 and TRBV6-3, could not be told apart with the 87-base-pair reads, so those segments were excluded. In a later analysis, HLA-associated TCR beta chains showed more clonal expansion and lower generation probabilities than non-associated chains that were equally common. While some public TCRs were present in many individuals, most TCR sequences turned up only very rarely across donors. When HLA alleles, especially DR and DQ, strongly co-occurred, attributing TCR associations to individual alleles was difficult. Only TCR beta chains were sequenced in this cohort, and the absence of alpha or paired-chain data limited detectable features. Compared with the approximately 670-donor mean, donors in an Asian-associated ancestry cluster had fewer N-insertions in productive TCRs, according to a later genetic analysis. CMV serostatus was the only immune exposure information available for the cohort. A further reported finding was that TCR beta sequences accurately predicted the HLA-A and HLA-B alleles for most subjects in the first cohort. A later analysis found that most CMV-associated TCR beta chains appeared HLA-restricted, with HLA associations seemingly driven largely by CMV exposure. A few of the identified cytomegalovirus-associated TCR beta chains were confirmed in vitro to be specific for cytomegalovirus antigens. An earlier analysis of approximately 530 of the donors showed that most TCR beta V segments appeared in productive rearrangements either about 87% or about 30% of the time, which broadly matched IMGT annotations. V-gene and J-gene trimming of TCR beta chains was associated with a missense DCLRE1C variant in a later genetic analysis, and the association was replicated in an independent cohort. A later analysis found that TCR association rates varied across HLA loci, with DRB1 alleles showing the most associated TCRs and HLA-C alleles the fewest. Cytomegalovirus status was reported to be diagnosed by the classifier with high specificity and sensitivity in both the original and validation cohorts. A later analysis reported that several top co-occurrence clusters appeared linked to parvovirus B19, influenza, CMV and Epstein-Barr virus. The authors suggested that the approach could potentially be generalized to other disease states and immunological phenotypes. Because counts were too low, about 15 rarely observed V segments, including chromosome 9 orphons, were left out of the earlier analysis of about 500 of the donors. Linkage disequilibrium might explain the correlated functional status among segregating V segments, but an unknown experimental factor could not be ruled out. Because some donors lacked HLA typing at each locus, the association tests relied only on the typed subset. The presence/absence analyses assumed that sequencing depth was roughly uniform across donors, and that assumption may not be true. At a false discovery rate of 0.05, a later analysis linked about 17,000 TCR beta sequences to specific HLA alleles. A cluster of highly shared sequence variants was judged likely to be a technical artifact of the sequencing pipeline.

The germline V end is reduced by 2 bases and the J end by 9 bases; junction bases left unmatched: 11. The CDR3 has 16 amino acids, counting the end cysteine and phenylalanine. Only the CDR3 region is kept as DNA, spanning 48 bases read in frame from base 1. CDR1 and CDR2 (MNHEY, SVGAGI) derive from the germline V gene. As concerns this clone: What antigen it recognizes has not been identified.

The cohort consisted of hundreds of healthy bone marrow donors. Cohort members were all nominally healthy when sampled, although unrecorded immune exposures were likely present. The donor tested CMV seropositive, placing the donor among the 289 seropositive members of the cohort. A peripheral blood sample was provided by each donor, and peripheral blood mononuclear cells were used for TCR beta sequencing. Genomic DNA was extracted from the blood cell samples with the Qiagen DNeasy Blood Extraction Kit. Preparation of the library involved the immunoSEQ multiplex PCR assay. A mixture of 60 forward primers for TCR Vbeta segments and 13 reverse primers for TCR Jbeta segments was used in the multiplex PCR. The CDR3 region of rearranged TCR beta genes was amplified from genomic DNA by a multiplex PCR assay. On the Illumina HiSeq System, the amplified TCR beta libraries were sequenced as 87-base-pair reads. In the authors' own workflow: A later analysis counted approximately 74 million unique TCR beta chains across the 690 or so repertoires, and roughly 10 million of these chains were shared by at least two donors. A nearest-neighbor algorithm error-corrected the raw reads and collapsed the reads into unique sequences, merging closely related sequences to remove PCR and sequencing errors. CDR3 sequences were aligned to IMGT reference sequences to assign V, D and J gene segments. For a sequence to be retained, at least a six-nucleotide match to both a V gene segment and a J gene segment was required. Rearrangements were called productive when the CDR3 lacked stop codons and stayed in frame with V and J; all others were non-productive. Following IMGT convention, CDR3 was defined as the stretch from the second conserved V-encoded cysteine to the conserved J-encoded phenylalanine. Sequences without an unambiguous match to a single V gene segment were excluded from the earlier analysis of about 630 of the donors. In an earlier analysis of around 600 of the donors, V segments were called functional above 56.7% productive rearrangements and were called segregating when the between-donor standard deviation exceeded 5%. A statistical classification framework was built to diagnose cytomegalovirus status from the catalog of TCR beta chain sequences. V and J gene assignment, in a later analysis, came from comparing TCR nucleotide sequences with IMGT/GENE-DB human TR gene sequences. The TCRdist pipeline was used in a later analysis to assign CDR3 sequences and most-parsimonious VDJ recombination scenarios. A later analysis defined each TCR beta chain by its CDR3 amino acid sequence plus V-gene family, and excluded reads lacking a unique V-gene family. A later analysis removed 550 to 700 highly shared, low-generation-probability nucleotide sequences to deal with suspected cross-contamination and a sequencing artifact. A later analysis calculated a clonal expansion index for each public chain from normalized within-repertoire ranks of inferred template counts. In a later analysis, generation probabilities were computed using a VDJ recombination model fitted to out-of-frame rearrangements, and the results were checked against IGoR. In a later analysis, hypergeometric tests were used to score TCR-TCR, TCR-HLA and TCR-CMV co-occurrence, with a repertoire-size bias correction applied to TCR pairs. To estimate false discovery rates, a later analysis permuted the HLA or CMV assignments 20 times. In a later analysis, co-occurring TCRs were grouped with DBSCAN, and TCRdist sequence similarity was added when clustering was performed within HLA-allele-positive subsets. Repertoires with fewer than 30,000 or more than 120,000 public chains, plus five repertoires with anomalous nucleotide sharing, were excluded from co-occurrence clustering. TCRdb re-hosts the immuneACCESS table, in-frame sequences only. Its copies lack some clones; in the studies checked, an unresolved V gene accounts for under half of them, and the cause for the rest is not known. That table supplies the V and J calls and clone size; D and trimming were determined from the DNA. The table for this sample records about 88,000 clones. Roughly 6% of the sample belongs to the ten largest clones.

The chain uses TRBV6-5 and TRBJ1-2, and 11 bases in between align with TRBD1. Sequencing was carried out using PBMCs. This TCR was recovered from a girl aged 5-17 years in good health and CMV-seropositive. CDR3 loop: CASSYPRTGGRWSYTF. The DNA reads as follows: TGTGCCAGCAGTTACCCTAGGACAGGGGGCAGGTGGAGCTACACCTTC.